The rows below give T cell receptor beta chains drawn from one sample of a study of T cells after yellow fever vaccination. TCRdb itself ran the 5' RACE reads through MiXCR, one entry per CDR3 protein. The data contain about 310,000 distinct CDR3 sequences, 3.6% of them singletons. This specimen consisted of PBMCs, obtained on the day of the yellow fever booster vaccination. The origin of the receptors is a man between 18 and 35 years old who received the YFV17D yellow fever vaccine. The CDR3 runs from the conserved cysteine through the conserved F or W. The D gene is left open where the match is weak. Expanded clones get a size class; other rows say once, few or many, or leave the size out.

abundance | d_gene | j_gene | v_gene | CDR3nt | CDR3aa
- | - | TRBJ2-3 | TRBV18 | TGTGCCAGCTCACCACCGACGGGGTCAGATACGCAGTATTTT | CASSPPTGSDTQYF
many | TRBD2 | TRBJ2-3 | TRBV7-8 | TGTGCCAGCAGCGTGGGGAGCGGGGGGGGACTAAGCACAGATACGCAGTATTTT | CASSVGSGGGLSTDTQYF
many | TRBD1 | TRBJ2-5 | TRBV7-9 | TGTGCCAGCAGGAGGACAGGGGGCCAGGAGACCCAGTACTTC | CASRRTGGQETQYF
many | - | TRBJ2-3 | TRBV7-3 | TGTGCCAGCAGCTCCGGACCCATAGATACGCAGTATTTT | CASSSGPIDTQYF
few | - | TRBJ2-2 | TRBV27 | TGTGCCAGCAGGGGAGCTTTACAACAGGGTCCCGGCGGGGAGCTGTTTTTT | CASRGALQQGPGGELFF
- | TRBD1 | TRBJ2-5 | TRBV12-3/TRBV12-4 | TGTGCCAGCAGTGTTGGCAGGGGGCTGAAGACCCAGTACTTC | CASSVGRGLKTQYF
many | - | TRBJ2-3 | TRBV20-1 | TGCAGTGCTAGAGTCTTAACGGGCGCCACAGATACGCAGTATTTT | CSARVLTGATDTQYF
few | TRBD2 | TRBJ2-3 | TRBV7-9 | TGTGCCAGCAGCGGGACTAGCGGGGTGCCAGATACGCAGTATTTT | CASSGTSGVPDTQYF
many | - | TRBJ2-1 | TRBV7-9 | TGTGCCAGCAGCCCCACGGGGCTCCCCCACAATGAGCAGTTCTTC | CASSPTGLPHNEQFF
many | TRBD1 | TRBJ1-4 | TRBV5-1 | TGCGCCAGCAGCGTCCACCGGGACAGCCAGGATGAAAAACTGTTTTTT | CASSVHRDSQDEKLFF
few | TRBD1 | TRBJ2-7 | TRBV4-1 | TGCGCCAGCAGCCGTCAACCCGGGACAGGAGCCGAGCAGTACTTC | CASSRQPGTGAEQYF
many | - | TRBJ1-5 | TRBV7-9 | TGTGCCAGCAGCAATAGCAATCAGCCCCAGCATTTT | CASSNSNQPQHF
many | - | TRBJ2-2 | TRBV7-2 | TGTGCCAGCAGCTTTTTTTCCAGGGAGCTGTTTTTT | CASSFFSRELFF
few | - | TRBJ2-7 | TRBV14 | TGTGCCAGCGGGGAGACCTCCTACGAGCAGTACTTC | CASGETSYEQYF
few | - | TRBJ1-5 | TRBV7-9 | TGTGCCAGCAGCTTAGAAGGGCTTGGTAGTAGTCAGCCCCAGCATTTT | CASSLEGLGSSQPQHF
many | TRBD2 | TRBJ2-1 | TRBV5-1 | TGCGCCAGCAGCCAAGGACTAGCGGGGGGTCCAAGCTCCTACAATGAGCAGTTCTTC | CASSQGLAGGPSSYNEQFF
few | - | TRBJ2-1 | TRBV4-3 | TGCGCCAGCAGCCAAGAACAGGCCCACCCCGGTTTGTGGGTCGGGGGCGGATACAATGAGCAGTTCTTC | CASSQEQAHPGLWVGGGYNEQFF
few | - | TRBJ1-1 | TRBV19 | TGTGCCAGTAGCGCAAACACTGAAGCTTTCTTT | CASSANTEAFF
many | - | TRBJ2-2 | TRBV7-2 | TGTGCCAGCAGCTTCAGGGGATCCGGGGAGCTGTTTTTT | CASSFRGSGELFF
few | - | TRBJ1-1 | TRBV29-1 | TGCAGCGTTGAAGAACAAAACCGCGCTGAAGCTTTCTTT | CSVEEQNRAEAFF
many | - | TRBJ1-6 | TRBV12-3/TRBV12-4 | TGTGCCAGCAGTTCCAGAGGGGGATCCTATAATTCACCCCTCCACTTT | CASSSRGGSYNSPLHF
- | - | TRBJ1-5 | TRBV5-1 | TGCGCCAGCAGCTTCTCCGGGCGGCAAGGTCAGCCCCAGCATTTT | CASSFSGRQGQPQHF
few | - | TRBJ1-1 | TRBV6-6 | TGTGCCAGCACCAAGACCGGGACATCTAACACTGAAGCTTTCTTT | CASTKTGTSNTEAFF
many | TRBD1 | TRBJ2-7 | TRBV12-3/TRBV12-4 | TGTGCCAGCAGTCGTCCCGGGACAGGTTCCTACGAGCAGTACTTC | CASSRPGTGSYEQYF
- | - | TRBJ2-7 | TRBV3-1 | TGTGCCAGCAGCCAAGAGACGCGGAGATTAAGCCACGAGCAGTACTTC | CASSQETRRLSHEQYF
many | - | TRBJ2-1 | TRBV7-8 | TGTGCCAGCAGCACTAGCCCTGACACGCGAGCTTGGAATGAGCAGTTCTTC | CASSTSPDTRAWNEQFF
- | - | TRBJ2-2 | TRBV20-1 | TGCAGTGCTAGCTCCGGGCTGAACACCGGGGAGCTGTTTTTT | CSASSGLNTGELFF
- | TRBD2 | TRBJ2-3 | TRBV13 | TGTGCCAGCAGCTTCTCCGGACTAGCGGGGGCTAGCACAGATACGCAGTATTTT | CASSFSGLAGASTDTQYF
few | - | TRBJ1-3 | TRBV5-1 | TGCGCCAGCAGCTTGGTAACCGGGTTGAGAGGAAACACCATATATTTT | CASSLVTGLRGNTIYF
many | - | TRBJ2-5 | TRBV3-1 | TGTGCCAGCAGCCAACAGGGATTCCAGACCCAGTACTTC | CASSQQGFQTQYF
few | TRBD1 | TRBJ2-3 | TRBV5-1 | TGCGCCAGCAGCTTGGGGACAGGTTCTAGCACAGATACGCAGTATTTT | CASSLGTGSSTDTQYF
many | TRBD1 | TRBJ1-1 | TRBV29-1 | TGCAGCTTGGGACAGTCGGAGGAAGCTTTCTTT | CSLGQSEEAFF
many | TRBD2 | TRBJ2-3 | TRBV29-1 | TGCAGCGTTGTAACTAGCGGGGGCACAGATACGCAGTATTTT | CSVVTSGGTDTQYF
many | TRBD1 | TRBJ1-2 | TRBV12-5 | TGTGCTAGTGGGGGGGACAGGGTGCCCTATGGGGACTATGGCTACACCTTC | CASGGDRVPYGDYGYTF
many | - | TRBJ2-1 | TRBV5-1 | TGCGCCAGCAGGACAGACACGAGCTCCTACAATGAGCAGTTCTTC | CASRTDTSSYNEQFF
many | - | TRBJ2-2 | TRBV24-1 | TGTGCCACCAGTGCGGCTTTCGGGAACACCGGGGAGCTGTTTTTT | CATSAAFGNTGELFF
few | - | TRBJ2-7 | TRBV18 | TGTGCCAGCTCACCATGGGGAAGCCTCTACGAGCAGTACTTC | CASSPWGSLYEQYF
- | - | TRBJ1-5 | TRBV6-5 | TGTGCCAGCAGTTACTCGGCAGGGCGGCGGCAGCCCCAGCATTTT | CASSYSAGRRQPQHF
- | - | TRBJ1-3 | TRBV6-5 | TGTGCCAGCAGTTACAGGTCGGCTGGAAACACCATATATTTT | CASSYRSAGNTIYF
few | TRBD2 | TRBJ2-2 | TRBV9 | TGTGCCAGCAGCGTACCTCTAGCGGGGCTGGGAACCGGGGAGCTGTTTTTT | CASSVPLAGLGTGELFF
few | TRBD2 | TRBJ2-1 | TRBV5-1 | TGCGCCAGCAGCTTAATGACTAGCGAAGATGAGCAGTTCTTC | CASSLMTSEDEQFF
many | - | TRBJ2-5 | TRBV5-1 | TGCGCCAGCAGCACCGGACAGATGCAAGAGACCCAGTACTTC | CASSTGQMQETQYF
few | - | TRBJ2-7 | TRBV7-2 | TGTGCCAGCAGCTCACAGGGACTGGGGTACGAGCAGTACTTC | CASSSQGLGYEQYF
many | - | TRBJ2-3 | TRBV20-1 | TGCAGTACAAGTCGCCAGGATACGCAGTATTTT | CSTSRQDTQYF
many | - | TRBJ1-1 | TRBV7-2 | TGTGCCAGCAGCTACAGTGGAGGGTTGAACACTGAAGCTTTCTTT | CASSYSGGLNTEAFF
few | - | TRBJ1-6 | TRBV29-1 | TGCAGCGTAGGGACGGATGATAATTCACCCCTCCACTTT | CSVGTDDNSPLHF
many | - | TRBJ2-1 | TRBV5-1 | TGCGCCAGCAGCCCGCTGGGCGATGAGCAGTTCTTC | CASSPLGDEQFF
many | TRBD2 | TRBJ2-1 | TRBV5-4 | TGTGCCAGCAGCTTGAGGCTAGCGGACTACAATGAGCAGTTCTTC | CASSLRLADYNEQFF
- | - | TRBJ2-5 | TRBV27 | TGTGCCAGCAGTTTGCTCGAAACGTATCAAGAGACCCAGTACTTC | CASSLLETYQETQYF
many | - | TRBJ1-4 | TRBV5-4 | TGTGCCAGCAGCCGGCGCGACCCCAATGAAAAACTGTTTTTT | CASSRRDPNEKLFF